The clone carrying this TCR beta chain was detected ten times or more. These data originate in a study of T cells in Graves' hyperthyroidism and ophthalmopathy. The CDR3 is 18 residues long. Trimming stripped 5 bases from V and 6 bases from J, with 23 bases between. Germline CDR1 is MNHEY and CDR2 is SVGEGT. Researchers took RNA transcripts and amplified the TCR beta CDR3 regions from them. HTBI primers drove first-round RT-PCR of the TCR CDR3. TCRdb used MiXCR to reprocess the multiplex PCR reads, holding one entry per CDR3 protein. This table holds fewer than 850,000 distinct CDR3 sequences, 17% found once.

Sequenced material: blood. This TCR came from a man between 45 and 60 years old with Graves' hyperthyroidism. V is TRBV6-2 or TRBV6-3 and J is TRBJ1-6; unclear D gene. The CDR3 coding sequence is TGTGCCAGCAGTACCGAACGGAGATTCAGGACGCCTAATTCACCCCTCCACTTT. This codes for CASSTERRFRTPNSPLHF.